This entry describes one T cell receptor (beta chain). Time point given: newly diagnosed GD, antithyroid drugs for less than 3 months. Extracted PBMC RNA gave rise to the TCR library. This CDR3 comprises 15 residues. CDR1 is MNHEY, CDR2 SVGEGT, per germline. To make TCR beta libraries, researchers used iRepertoire HTBI primers and Arm-PCR of CDR3 regions. A single record per CDR3 protein comes from TCRdb applying MiXCR to the multiplex PCR reads. The table shows about 620,000 distinct CDR3 sequences, with around 17% occurring only once. The sample belongs to a study of regulatory T cells in long-lasting Graves disease. These data also featured in a second study, about T cells in Graves' hyperthyroidism and ophthalmopathy.

The source is a woman aged 25 to 39 with Graves disease. Sequencing was performed on peripheral blood mononuclear cells (PBMCs), taken at new diagnosis, from a patient treated with antithyroid drugs. This rearrangement joins TRBV6-2 or TRBV6-3 to TRBJ2-1; 8 bases fit TRBD2. TRBJ2-3 matches the DNA end more closely, so the J call is doubtful. The CDR3 DNA follows: TGTGCCAGCAGTTTAGCGGGGTTCCCGACAGATACGCAGTATTTT. Residues: CASSLAGFPTDTQYF.